The 20 T cell receptor beta chains reported below all come from one sample, sequenced in a study of blood T cell repertoires in COVID-19. Method: immunoSEQ multiplex PCR; TCRdb's copy keeps in-frame clones and lacks some. Among fewer than 300,000 clones listed, roughly 88% were seen once. Sequences were obtained from peripheral blood. The receptors stem from a man between 18 and 35 years old with active or convalescent COVID-19.

This chain connects TRBV9 to TRBJ2-6; perhaps TRBD2 as D (5 bases). Trimming took 3 bases from V and 0 from J, leaving 10 bases between them. The germline gives CDR1 SGDLS, CDR2 YYNGEE. CDR3 length: 16 amino acids. The DNA for the CDR3 is TGTGCCAGCAGCGGAGTCCGGGGCTCTGGGGCCAACGTCCTGACTTTC. Protein sequence: CASSGVRGSGANVLTF.

The gene calls are TRBV6-4 and TRBJ1-1; D is uncertain. Germline values: CDR1 MRHNA, CDR2 SNTAGT. The V end was cut by 2 bases, the J end by 1 base, with 11 bases between. This CDR3 region has 15 residues. The CDR3 region is CASSDNPGENTEAFF. The CDR3 DNA is TGTGCCAGCAGTGACAATCCCGGGGAGAACACTGAAGCTTTCTTT.

This clone was observed once. This chain connects TRBV5-1 to TRBJ1-1; 9 positions match TRBD1. The CDR3 is 16 amino acids. Germline values: CDR1 SGHRS, CDR2 YFSETQ. The trim removed 7 bases at V and 6 bases at J, leaving 16 bases unmatched. This chain's CDR3 is CASGRDRALADAEAFF. The CDR3 DNA reads as TGCGCCAGCGGCCGGGACAGGGCGTTGGCGGACGCTGAAGCTTTCTTT.

V gene TRBV29-1 combines with J gene TRBJ2-4; tentatively, D is TRBD1 (6 bases). Per germline, CDR1 SQVTM and CDR2 ANQGSEA. This CDR3 spans 13 amino acids. The V gene lost 7 bases and the J gene lost 6 bases, with 16 bases spanning the gap. Here the CDR3 DNA reads TGCAGCGGGGCGGCAGGGGTGGGAAACATTCAGTACTTC. It is translated as CSGAAGVGNIQYF.

The chain couples TRBV5-8 to TRBJ2-5; possible D gene TRBD2, 6 bases. Per germline, CDR1 SGHTS and CDR2 YDEGEE. Trimming stripped 4 bases from V and 2 bases from J, with 9 bases between. The length of the CDR3 is 13 residues. The CDR3 region has the DNA TGTGCCAGCAGCGTGACTAGTCAAGAGACCCAGTACTTC. Translated: CASSVTSQETQYF. Looking up the rest from reference TRBV5-8 and TRBJ2-5 gives the full variable domain: EAGVTQSPTHLIKTRGQQATLRCSPISGHTSVYWYQQALGLGLQFLLWYDEGEERNRGNFPPRFSGRQFPNYSSELNVNALELEDSALYLCASSVTSQETQYFGPGTRLLVL.

This sequence joins TRBV4-3 and TRBJ2-2, with 16 bases that match TRBD2. Germline-derived CDR1 and CDR2 are LGHNA and YSLEER. The CDR3 contains 18 residues. The ends lost 4 bases at V and 7 bases at J; junction bases unmatched: 9. This chain's CDR3 is CASSPKGLAGGRIGELFF. The CDR3, as DNA: TGCGCCAGCAGCCCAAAGGGACTAGCGGGGGGGCGGATCGGGGAGCTGTTTTTT.

The chain joins TRBV6-5 to TRBJ2-3; 7 bases map to TRBD2. The CDR3 totals 15 residues. The V gene end was trimmed by 4 bases and the J gene end by 4 bases; junction bases not matched to a gene: 8. Germline CDR1 and CDR2: MNHEY and SVGAGI. For the CDR3, the DNA is TGTGCCAGCAGTTCGTTCAGGGAGGGTGCAGATACGCAGTATTTT. Residues: CASSSFREGADTQYF.

The rearrangement links TRBV7-8 to TRBJ1-2; D not certain. The CDR3 runs 13 residues. CDR1 and CDR2 (germline): SGHVS, FQNEAQ. Trimming cost V 3 bases and J 8 bases, with 13 bases left between them. The chain's CDR3 is CASSLSDFTGYTF. For the CDR3, the DNA is TGTGCCAGCAGCTTGTCGGACTTTACAGGCTACACCTTC.

The DNA for the CDR3 is TGCGCCAGCAGCCAAGAGCAGGGTTTCGCAGATACGCAGTATTTT. Amino acids: CASSQEQGFADTQYF. J is TRBJ2-3 and V is TRBV4-3; maybe TRBD1 (5 bases). With 0 bases removed from V and 4 bases from J, the gap between germline ends came to 11 bases. CDR1 and CDR2 (germline): LGHNA, YSLEER. There are 15 residues in the CDR3.

This chain joins TRBV5-6 and TRBJ1-5, with a weak D call TRBD1 (5 bases). V was clipped by 1 base and J by 2 bases, with 13 bases between them. The CDR3 contains 16 residues. CDR1 is SGHDT and CDR2 is YYEEEE in the germline V gene. CDR3 amino acids: CASSLWAGIGNQPQHF. The CDR3 DNA reads TGTGCCAGCAGCTTGTGGGCAGGGATAGGCAATCAGCCCCAGCATTTT.

V gene TRBV4-1 combines with J gene TRBJ2-5; 12 bases are a match to TRBD2. The germline gives CDR1 MGHRA, CDR2 YSYEKL. Trimming at V came to 0 bases and at J to 5 bases, leaving 10 bases not matched to a gene. The length of the CDR3 is 18 residues. CDR3 in DNA: TGCGCCAGCAGCCAAGATCGGGCTAGCGGGGGGGCCCGGGAGACCCAGTACTTC. Translation: CASSQDRASGGARETQYF.

The chain links TRBV20-1 to TRBJ2-7, with 11 bases fitting TRBD1. Germline-derived CDR1 and CDR2 are DFQATT and SNEGSKA (reference sequence). V shed 3 bases and J 1 base; nucleotides not matched to a gene: 5. The CDR3 runs to 15 residues. The CDR3 here is CSASEDRGRSYEQYF. In DNA form, the CDR3 reads TGCAGTGCTAGTGAGGACAGGGGGCGATCCTACGAGCAGTACTTC.

The chain uses TRBV5-8 and TRBJ1-4, with 10 bases identical to TRBD1. The CDR3 has 15 amino acids. CDR1 is SGHTS, CDR2 YDEGEE, per germline. V dropped 4 bases and J dropped 8; count of bases not matched to a gene: 8. DNA of the CDR3: TGTGCCAGCAGCCACGGACAGGGGGGTGGCGAAAAACTGTTTTTT. Amino acid sequence: CASSHGQGGGEKLFF.

The V call is TRBV6-2 or TRBV6-3, the J call TRBJ1-2, with 12 bases that match TRBD1. The CDR3 runs to 17 residues. After removal of 6 bases from V and 4 bases from J, the junction contained 12 bases not matched to a gene. The germline gives CDR1 MNHEY, CDR2 SVGEGT. The CDR3 bases are TGTGCCAGCAGCAAACCCGGGACAGGGGGCGGCATCTATGGCTACACCTTC. Amino acid sequence: CASSKPGTGGGIYGYTF.

A few counts support this clone. J is TRBJ1-6 and V is TRBV9; no firm D call. CDR3 length: 13 amino acids. The V gene's germline CDR1 is SGDLS and CDR2 YYNGEE. The V gene lost 0 bases and the J gene lost 9 bases, with 7 bases spanning the gap. CDR3 sequence reads: CASSVGGVSPLHF. DNA of the CDR3: TGTGCCAGCAGCGTAGGGGGAGTTTCACCCCTCCACTTT.

The chain links TRBV12-3 or TRBV12-4 to TRBJ2-1, with a weak D call TRBD1 (5 bases). The CDR3 extends over 13 amino acids. V was pared by 2 bases and J by 9 bases, with 11 bases between. Here the CDR3 reads CASSLQGFGEQFF. The CDR3, as DNA: TGTGCCAGCAGTTTACAGGGTTTCGGTGAGCAGTTCTTC.

This chain links TRBV5-6 with TRBJ1-1; D might be TRBD1 (5 bases). The CDR3 is 15 residues long. V lost 0 bases and J 4 bases, leaving 13 bases between the germline ends. Per the germline V gene, CDR1 is SGHDT and CDR2 is YYEEEE. CDR3 bases: TGTGCCAGCAGCTTGGGGGCAGGGATGAGCACTGAAGCTTTCTTT. It translates to CASSLGAGMSTEAFF.

The chain employs TRBV6-5 and TRBJ2-5, with TRBD1 as a possible D gene (6 bases). The CDR3 is 15 amino acids. The V end was cut by 6 bases, the J end by 3 bases, with 17 bases between. Per germline, CDR1 MNHEY and CDR2 SVGAGI. The CDR3 DNA is TGTGCCAGCAGGGTACGAGAGGGGACAAAAGAGACCCAGTACTTC. Translating it yields CASRVREGTKETQYF.

The chain recombines TRBV14 with TRBJ2-3; TRBD1 might be the D (6 bases). V was cut by 3 bases and J by 0 bases, with 13 bases left in between. This CDR3 spans 16 amino acids. Per germline, CDR1 SGHDN and CDR2 FVKESK. The CDR3 nucleotides are TGTGCCAGCAGCCATTACTTGGGGGCTAGCACAGATACGCAGTATTTT. Protein product: CASSHYLGASTDTQYF.

About this clone: The same CDR3 is also encoded by other DNA sequences in this sample. The chain is built from TRBV12-5 and TRBJ1-5; unclear D gene. CDR3 length: 13 residues. Between the trimmed V and J ends, which lost 0 bases and 5 bases, there was a span of 5 bases. The germline V gene has CDR1 LGHNT and CDR2 FRNRAP. The chain's CDR3 is CASGLVEDQPQHF. Here the CDR3 DNA reads TGTGCTAGTGGTTTGGTGGAGGATCAGCCCCAGCATTTT.